The clone carrying this T cell receptor (beta chain) was found many times. Its antigen is unidentified. These data originate in a study of T cells in Graves' hyperthyroidism and ophthalmopathy. Trimming took off 7 bases at V and 6 bases at J, with 15 bases between the two ends. The CDR3 runs to 13 residues. Germline V gives CDR1 MNHNS, CDR2 SASEGT. Amplification of TCR beta CDR3 regions was performed using RNA transcripts as template. The HTBI primer set was used in a first-round RT-PCR of the TCR CDR3. One entry per CDR3 protein results from TCRdb running MiXCR on the multiplex PCR reads. The table lists 270,000 or so distinct CDR3 sequences, roughly 15% of them singletons. General study findings and limits: The blood repertoire included most of the expanded thyroid clonotypes above 0.001.

Sequencing was performed on blood. The genes are TRBV6-1 and TRBJ1-1, with D possibly being TRBD1 (5 bases). The source is a woman aged 50 to 65 with Graves' hyperthyroidism that later progressed to Graves' ophthalmopathy. The CDR3 protein is CASTGAWGAEAFF. Here the CDR3 DNA reads TGTGCCAGCACCGGGGCGTGGGGGGCTGAAGCTTTCTTT.